This TCR beta chain was sequenced during a study of tissue T cells after allogeneic stem cell transplantation. CDR1 is MNHNS, CDR2 SASEGT, per germline. The CDR3 covers 16 residues. The V gene end was trimmed by 3 bases and the J gene end by 2 bases; junction bases not matched to a gene: 10. Of note for this clone: As yet, its antigen is unknown.

Points from the study as a whole: Which tissue TCRs were alloreactive or antigen-specific was not determined. Some clones might be persisting host cells. Anatomically similar tissues had similar TCR repertoires within each patient.

CDR3 sequences, V/J genes, frequencies and template counts came from survey-depth TCRbeta sequencing. Assay used: immunoSEQ multiplex PCR; TCRdb lists only in-frame clones, some missing. The sample yields about 6,300 clones, roughly 69% seen once. Source: tissue from the stomach, taken at autopsy. The chain joins TRBV6-1 to TRBJ2-7; TRBD1 matches 7 bases. This clonotype was obtained from a woman aged 18-49 years with breast cancer. The CDR3 coding sequence is TGTGCCAGCAGTGATGTTTCCGGGACAGAGACCTACGAGCAGTACTTC. It specifies CASSDVSGTETYEQYF.